At least ten counts were recorded for the clone carrying this TCR beta chain. The CDR3 length is 17 residues. Unmatched junction bases numbered 5, after V lost 0 bases and J lost 2 bases. Germline CDR1 is PRHDT and CDR2 is FYEKMQ (reference sequence). This specimen belongs to a study of human T cells and chemical hapten exposure. Single cDNA molecules in the library carried unique molecular identifiers attached during preparation. TCRdb redid the calling of the reads with MiXCR, one entry per CDR3 protein. Of roughly 120,000 distinct CDR3 sequences listed, 8.5% are singletons. Whole blood, unfractionated, served as the material for total RNA extraction.

The sequencing input was whole blood. The gene calls are TRBV13 and TRBJ2-1; TRBD2 aligns across 9 bases. This TCR was sampled from a human donor in good health. Some clones in this sample may be carry-over from other donors' samples. The CDR3 sequence is CASSLGGLAGPYNEQFF. The CDR3, as DNA: TGTGCCAGCAGCTTAGGAGGCCTAGCGGGACCCTACAATGAGCAGTTCTTC.